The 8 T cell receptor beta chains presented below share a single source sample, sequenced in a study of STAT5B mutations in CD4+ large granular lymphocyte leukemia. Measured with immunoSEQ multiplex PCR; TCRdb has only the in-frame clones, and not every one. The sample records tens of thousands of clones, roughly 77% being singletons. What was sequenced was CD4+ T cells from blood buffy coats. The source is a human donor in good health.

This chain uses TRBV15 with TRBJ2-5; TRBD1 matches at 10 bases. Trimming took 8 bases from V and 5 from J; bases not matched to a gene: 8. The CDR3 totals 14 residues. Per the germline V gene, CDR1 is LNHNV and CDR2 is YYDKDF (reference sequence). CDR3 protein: CATAKTGGYETQYF. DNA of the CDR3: TGTGCCACCGCCAAGACAGGGGGCTATGAGACCCAGTACTTC.

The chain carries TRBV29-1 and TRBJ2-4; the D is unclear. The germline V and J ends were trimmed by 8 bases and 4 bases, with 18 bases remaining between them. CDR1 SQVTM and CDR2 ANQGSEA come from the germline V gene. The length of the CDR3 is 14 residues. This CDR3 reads CSTMEATEKNIQYF. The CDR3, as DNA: TGCAGCACCATGGAAGCGACGGAGAAAAACATTCAGTACTTC.

This CDR3 reads CARGTSGRNEQYF. The DNA for the CDR3 is TGTGCCAGGGGGACTAGCGGGAGAAACGAGCAGTACTTC. The chain uses TRBV2 and TRBJ2-7, with 14 bases identical to TRBD2. In germline, CDR1 is SNHLY, CDR2 FYNNEI. The CDR3 totals 13 residues. V gave up 9 bases and J gave up 5 bases; unmatched junction bases: 3.

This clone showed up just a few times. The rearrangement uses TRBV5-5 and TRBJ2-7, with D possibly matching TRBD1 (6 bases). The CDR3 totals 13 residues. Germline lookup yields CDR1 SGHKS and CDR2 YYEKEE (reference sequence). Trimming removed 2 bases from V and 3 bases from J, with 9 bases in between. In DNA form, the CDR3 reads TGTGCCAGCAGCTTAGCAGGGGTCTACGAGCAGTACTTC. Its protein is CASSLAGVYEQYF.

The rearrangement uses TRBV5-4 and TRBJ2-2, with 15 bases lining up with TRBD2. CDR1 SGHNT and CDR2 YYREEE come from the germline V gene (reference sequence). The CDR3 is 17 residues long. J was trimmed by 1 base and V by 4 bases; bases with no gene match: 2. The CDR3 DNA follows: TGTGCCAGCAGCGGGGGACTAGCGGGGGGGAACACCGGGGAGCTGTTTTTT. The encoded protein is CASSGGLAGGNTGELFF.

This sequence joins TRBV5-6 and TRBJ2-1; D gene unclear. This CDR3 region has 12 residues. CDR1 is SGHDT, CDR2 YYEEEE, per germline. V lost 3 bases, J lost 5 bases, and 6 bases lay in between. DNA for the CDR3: TGTGCCAGCAGCTACCTACACAATGAGCAGTTCTTC. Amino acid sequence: CASSYLHNEQFF.

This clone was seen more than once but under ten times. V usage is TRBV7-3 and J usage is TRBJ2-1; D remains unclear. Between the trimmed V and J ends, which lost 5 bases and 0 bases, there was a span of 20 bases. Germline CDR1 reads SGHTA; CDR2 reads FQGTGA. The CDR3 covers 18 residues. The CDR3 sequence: CASSPTPPGPSSYNEQFF. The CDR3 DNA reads TGTGCCAGCAGCCCAACCCCCCCGGGCCCAAGCTCCTACAATGAGCAGTTCTTC.

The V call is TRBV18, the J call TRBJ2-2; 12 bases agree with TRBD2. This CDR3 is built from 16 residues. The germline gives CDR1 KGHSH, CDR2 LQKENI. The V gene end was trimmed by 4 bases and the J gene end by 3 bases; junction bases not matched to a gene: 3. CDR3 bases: TGTGCCAGCTCACGACGACTAGCGGGAGACACCGGGGAGCTGTTTTTT. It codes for CASSRRLAGDTGELFF.